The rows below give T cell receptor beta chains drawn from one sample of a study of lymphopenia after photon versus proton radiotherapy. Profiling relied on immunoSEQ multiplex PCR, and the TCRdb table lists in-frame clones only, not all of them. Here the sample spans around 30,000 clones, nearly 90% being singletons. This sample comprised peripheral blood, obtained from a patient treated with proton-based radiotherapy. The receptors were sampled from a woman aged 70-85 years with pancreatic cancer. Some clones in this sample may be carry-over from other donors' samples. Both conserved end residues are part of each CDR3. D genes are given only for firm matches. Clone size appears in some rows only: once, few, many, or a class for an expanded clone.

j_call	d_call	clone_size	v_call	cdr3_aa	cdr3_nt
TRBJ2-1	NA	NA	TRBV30	CAWSDGLYNEQFF	TGTGCCTGGAGCGATGGGCTCTACAATGAGCAGTTCTTC
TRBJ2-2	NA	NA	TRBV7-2	CASSLAGPDTGELFF	TGTGCCAGCAGCTTAGCGGGGCCGGACACCGGGGAGCTGTTTTTT
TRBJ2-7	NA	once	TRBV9	CASSVDGTRYEQYF	TGTGCCAGCAGCGTAGACGGGACTCGGTACGAGCAGTACTTC
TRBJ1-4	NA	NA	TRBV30	CAWSDTGFNEKLFF	TGTGCCTGGAGTGACACGGGTTTTAATGAAAAACTGTTTTTT
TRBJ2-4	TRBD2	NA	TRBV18	CASSPAGGTKNIQYF	TGTGCCAGCTCACCAGCGGGAGGTACCAAAAACATTCAGTACTTC
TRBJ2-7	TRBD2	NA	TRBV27	CASSLSGFSLEQYF	TGTGCCAGCAGTCTTAGCGGGTTCTCTCTCGAGCAGTACTTC
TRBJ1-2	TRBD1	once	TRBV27	CASSLSFDRGPYGYTF	TGTGCCAGCAGTTTATCGTTCGACAGGGGTCCCTATGGCTACACCTTC
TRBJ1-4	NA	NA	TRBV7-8	CASSEQEKLFF	TGTGCCAGCAGCGAACAGGAAAAACTGTTTTTT
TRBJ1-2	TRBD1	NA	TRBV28	CASSLGQGGGYTF	TGTGCCAGCAGTCTAGGACAGGGTGGCGGCTACACCTTC
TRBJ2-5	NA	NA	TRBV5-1	CASSLVGGETQYF	TGCGCCAGCAGCTTGGTAGGTGGGGAGACCCAGTACTTC
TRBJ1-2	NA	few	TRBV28	CASSPPGYYGYTF	TGTGCCAGCAGTCCCCCAGGGTACTATGGCTACACCTTC
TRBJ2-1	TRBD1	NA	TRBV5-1	CASSLDRGLYNEQFF	TGCGCCAGCAGCTTGGACAGGGGGCTCTACAATGAGCAGTTCTTC
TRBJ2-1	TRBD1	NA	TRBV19	CASSASGTGSHNEQFF	TGTGCCAGTAGTGCCTCCGGGACAGGGTCCCACAATGAGCAGTTCTTC
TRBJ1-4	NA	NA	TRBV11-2	CASSKDSHGSEKLFF	TGTGCCAGCAGCAAGGACAGTCATGGAAGTGAAAAACTGTTTTTT
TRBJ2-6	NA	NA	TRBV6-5	CASRSSISGANVLTF	TGTGCCAGCAGGTCCAGTATCTCTGGGGCCAACGTCCTGACTTTC
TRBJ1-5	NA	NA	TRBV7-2	CASRSDIHSNQPQHF	TGTGCCAGCAGATCAGACATTCATAGCAATCAGCCCCAGCATTTT
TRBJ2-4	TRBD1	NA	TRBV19	CASSGLDRVGNIQYF	TGTGCCAGTAGTGGCTTGGACAGGGTGGGAAACATTCAGTACTTC
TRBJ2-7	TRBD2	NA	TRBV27	CASSLSAGAGYEQYF	TGTGCCAGCAGTTTATCAGCGGGAGCCGGGTACGAGCAGTACTTC
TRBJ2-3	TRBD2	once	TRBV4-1	CASSQDVLLAVPTDTQYF	TGCGCCAGCAGCCAAGATGTTCTACTAGCGGTACCCACAGATACGCAGTATTTT
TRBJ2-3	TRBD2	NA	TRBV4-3	CASSQYLAGGFPYF	TGCGCCAGCAGCCAGTATTTAGCGGGAGGTTTCCCGTATTTT
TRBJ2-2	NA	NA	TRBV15	CATSRVGEGAGELFF	TGTGCCACCAGCAGAGTGGGGGAAGGGGCCGGGGAGCTGTTTTTT
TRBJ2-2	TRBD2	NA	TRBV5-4	CASSSLAGGPGELFF	TGTGCCAGCAGCTCACTAGCGGGAGGGCCCGGGGAGCTGTTTTTT
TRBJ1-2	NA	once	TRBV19	CASSPTRGKGRWDGYTF	TGTGCCAGTAGCCCGACCCGTGGGAAGGGTCGGTGGGATGGCTACACCTTC
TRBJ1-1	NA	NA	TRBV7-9	CASSLPTNTEAFF	TGTGCCAGCAGCTTACCCACCAACACTGAAGCTTTCTTT
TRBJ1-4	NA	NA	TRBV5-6	CASSPQGWANEKLFF	TGTGCCAGCAGCCCACAGGGATGGGCTAATGAAAAACTGTTTTTT
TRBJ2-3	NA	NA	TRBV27	CASSLSRLLITDTQYF	TGTGCCAGCAGTTTATCGAGACTGCTAATCACAGATACGCAGTATTTT
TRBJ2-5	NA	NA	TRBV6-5	CASSQGETQYF	TGTGCCAGCAGTCAGGGGGAGACCCAGTACTTC
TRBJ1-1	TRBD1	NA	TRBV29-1	CSARTGEAFF	TGCAGCGCCAGGACAGGGGAAGCTTTCTTT
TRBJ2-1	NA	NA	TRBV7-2	CASSAFNEQFF	TGTGCCAGCAGCGCCTTCAATGAGCAGTTCTTC
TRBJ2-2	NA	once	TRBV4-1	CASSQEEGTLNTGELFF	TGCGCCAGCAGCCAAGAGGAGGGGACCCTGAACACCGGGGAGCTGTTTTTT
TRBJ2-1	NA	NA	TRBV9	CASSVVQSNEQFF	TGTGCCAGCAGCGTAGTGCAATCAAATGAGCAGTTCTTC
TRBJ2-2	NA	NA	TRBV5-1	CASSLGGTVGGELFF	TGCGCCAGCAGCTTGGGCGGCACCGTAGGCGGGGAGCTGTTTTTT
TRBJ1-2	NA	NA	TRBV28	CASSLGLRGYTF	TGTGCCAGCAGTTTAGGGTTACGCGGCTACACCTTC
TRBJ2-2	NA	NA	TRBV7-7	CASSPQGGTGELFF	TGTGCTAGCAGCCCCCAGGGGGGCACCGGGGAGCTGTTTTTT